The clone carrying this T cell receptor beta chain was found many times. Its matching antigen is unknown. Each TCR cDNA molecule bore a unique molecular identifier. TCRdb re-analysed the 5' RACE reads in MiXCR, keeping a single row per CDR3 protein. This table has roughly 120,000 distinct CDR3 sequences, 9.5% to 15% appearing once. The data derive from a study of spatial heterogeneity in lung cancer. Overall study context: Sequenced follow-up PBMC samples came a median of around 26 months after resection, where available. In the raw reads, each unique TCR and UMI combination was present more than ten times on average.

The CDR3 extends over 13 amino acids. The germline V and J ends were trimmed by 3 bases and 7 bases, with 10 bases remaining between them. General study points: Ubiquitous expanded tumor TCRs appeared in blood more at resection than follow-up.

As for time point: blood at routine non-recurrence follow-up after resection. Without sorting, whole RNA was sequenced from tumor, nontumor lung or frozen PBMC. The genes are TRBV12-3 or TRBV12-4 and TRBJ1-5; a possible D gene is TRBD1 (6 bases). The receptor was isolated from a male donor with early-stage non-small cell lung cancer. Specimen: PBMCs, collected at follow-up. The DNA of the CDR3 is TGTGCCAGCAGTTTCGGGGGCGAACAGCCCCAGCATTTT. Translation: CASSFGGEQPQHF.